These T cell receptor beta chains were read from a single sample in a study of beta chain features in type 1 diabetes. Libraries were prepared by immunoSEQ multiplex PCR; TCRdb keeps only in-frame clonotypes and omits some of them. This repertoire shows thousands of clones, around 78% found once; its top ten account for more than 1.3%. Sequenced input: Tregs from blood. The source is a woman in her late teens or twenties in good health. CDR3s include the opening cysteine and the closing phenylalanine or tryptophan. D genes are given only for firm matches. The size of a clone is reported for some rows only, either as once, few or many, or as a class for expanded clones.

CDR3aa	CDR3nt	abundance	v_gene	d_gene	j_gene
CASSLITDNSPLHF	TGTGCCAGCAGTTTGATTACAGATAATTCACCCCTCCACTTT	.	TRBV28	.	TRBJ1-6
CASNFAGEELFF	TGTGCCAGCAACTTTGCGGGGGAGGAGCTGTTTTTT	.	TRBV7-6	TRBD2	TRBJ2-2
CASTVAYEQYF	TGTGCCAGCACAGTTGCCTACGAGCAGTACTTC	.	TRBV6-1	.	TRBJ2-7
CASSLAPDRGIDEKLFF	TGTGCCAGCAGCTTAGCGCCAGACAGGGGGATCGATGAAAAACTGTTTTTT	.	TRBV7-9	TRBD1	TRBJ1-4
CAWSASGGSISYEQYF	TGTGCCTGGAGTGCTAGCGGGGGGAGTATCTCCTACGAGCAGTACTTC	few	TRBV30	TRBD2	TRBJ2-7
CASSLGLAGGVQETQYF	TGCGCCAGCAGCTTGGGGCTAGCGGGAGGGGTCCAAGAGACCCAGTACTTC	.	TRBV5-1	TRBD2	TRBJ2-5
CASSLERGTRSGGEQFF	TGTGCCAGCAGCTTAGAGCGCGGGACTAGGAGTGGCGGTGAGCAGTTCTTC	.	TRBV7-9	TRBD2	TRBJ2-1
CASSQASAGFYGYTF	TGTGCCAGCAGCCAAGCATCGGCAGGGTTCTATGGCTACACCTTC	.	TRBV4-2	.	TRBJ1-2
CASTGRGVSSYNEQFF	TGTGCCAGCACCGGGCGCGGGGTGAGCTCCTACAATGAGCAGTTCTTC	.	TRBV7-9	.	TRBJ2-1
CASRGTSGETQYF	TGTGCCAGTAGAGGGACTTCGGGCGAGACCCAGTACTTC	.	TRBV19	.	TRBJ2-5
CASSPGLAGDNEQFF	TGTGCCAGCAGTCCCGGACTAGCGGGAGACAATGAGCAGTTCTTC	.	TRBV6-5	TRBD2	TRBJ2-1
CASSPGTGGSYEQYF	TGTGCCAGCAGCCCCGGGACAGGGGGTTCCTACGAGCAGTACTTC	.	TRBV5-6	TRBD1	TRBJ2-7
CASSRGLAITYNEQFF	TGCGCCAGCAGCCGAGGGCTAGCGATCACCTACAATGAGCAGTTCTTC	.	TRBV4-1	.	TRBJ2-1
CASSPRLAGGYNEQFF	TGTGCCAGCAGCCCCCGACTAGCGGGCGGCTACAATGAGCAGTTCTTC	.	TRBV7-9	TRBD2	TRBJ2-1
CAWSGEGINVDTQYF	TGTGCCTGGAGTGGGGAGGGAATTAACGTAGATACGCAGTATTTT	.	TRBV30	TRBD2	TRBJ2-3
CASSPPILAGGRGETQYF	TGTGCCAGCTCACCACCGATCCTAGCGGGGGGGCGAGGCGAGACCCAGTACTTC	.	TRBV18	TRBD2	TRBJ2-5
CASSRLKGEGSDGYTF	TGCGCCAGCAGCCGCCTAAAGGGGGAGGGATCGGATGGCTACACCTTC	.	TRBV5-1	.	TRBJ1-2
CASSSRGAETQYF	TGTGCCAGCAGCTCCCGGGGGGCAGAGACCCAGTACTTC	.	TRBV7-9	.	TRBJ2-5
CASHIAGHSYNEQFF	TGTGCCAGCCACATAGCGGGCCACTCCTACAATGAGCAGTTCTTC	.	TRBV7-9	TRBD2	TRBJ2-1
CASSIRRHSPNTGELFF	TGTGCCAGTAGTATTCGTAGGCACAGCCCTAACACCGGGGAGCTGTTTTTT	.	TRBV19	.	TRBJ2-2
CASSLGGGQPQHF	TGTGCCAGCAGCTTAGGCGGGGGTCAGCCCCAGCATTTT	few	TRBV11-2	.	TRBJ1-5
CASSLGFGTSGNTGELFF	TGTGCCAGCAGCTTGGGTTTCGGGACTAGCGGTAACACCGGGGAGCTGTTTTTT	.	TRBV5-5	TRBD2	TRBJ2-2
CASSVQENTEAFF	TGTGCCAGCAGCGTACAGGAAAACACTGAAGCTTTCTTT	.	TRBV7-9	.	TRBJ1-1
CASSSPGLQYNEQFF	TGTGCCAGCAGCTCCCCGGGACTTCAATACAATGAGCAGTTCTTC	.	TRBV7-2	.	TRBJ2-1
CSVGGAEAGEYEQYF	TGCAGCGTTGGGGGGGCGGAGGCGGGGGAATACGAGCAGTACTTC	.	TRBV29-1	.	TRBJ2-7
CAWSELAGGVSKFF	TGTGCCTGGAGTGAACTAGCGGGAGGAGTGAGCAAGTTCTTC	.	TRBV30	TRBD2	TRBJ2-1
CASSLDGPLYF	TGTGCCAGCAGCTTAGACGGTCCGCTATACTTC	.	TRBV7-2	.	TRBJ2-5
CASSQESGSVHNEQFF	TGTGCCAGCAGCCAGGAAAGCGGGAGTGTGCACAATGAGCAGTTCTTC	few	TRBV4-2	TRBD2	TRBJ2-1
CASSYDRGSPLHF	TGTGCCAGCAGTTACGACCGGGGTTCACCCCTCCACTTT	.	TRBV6-5	.	TRBJ1-6
CASSLLSLAGIYNEQFF	TGTGCCAGCAGCCTCCTCTCTCTAGCGGGGATCTACAATGAGCAGTTCTTC	.	TRBV9	TRBD2	TRBJ2-1
CAGTSGNYNEQFF	TGTGCCGGGACTAGCGGGAACTACAATGAGCAGTTCTTC	.	TRBV6-1	TRBD2	TRBJ2-1
CASSTFPSGGTYNEQFF	TGTGCCAGCAGCACCTTTCCTAGCGGGGGGACCTACAATGAGCAGTTCTTC	.	TRBV7-8	TRBD2	TRBJ2-1
CASSLGGRGETQYF	TGTGCCAGCAGCTTGGGCGGGAGAGGAGAGACCCAGTACTTC	.	TRBV5-4	TRBD2	TRBJ2-5
CASSPTDRGSRSYEQYF	TGTGCCAGCAGCCCAACGGACAGGGGGTCCCGCTCCTACGAGCAGTACTTC	.	TRBV11-2	TRBD1	TRBJ2-7
CASNGQGSSGANVLTF	TGCGCCAGCAACGGACAGGGTAGCTCTGGGGCCAACGTCCTGACTTTC	.	TRBV5-1	TRBD1	TRBJ2-6
CSVRGGLNTEAFF	TGCAGCGTTCGGGGGGGCCTGAACACTGAAGCTTTCTTT	.	TRBV29-1	.	TRBJ1-1
CASTRDLGQGGTEAFF	TGCGCCAGCACCAGGGACCTCGGACAGGGAGGCACTGAAGCTTTCTTT	.	TRBV5-1	TRBD1	TRBJ1-1
CASRTGTGGAYGYTF	TGCGCCAGCCGGACCGGGACAGGGGGCGCCTATGGCTACACCTTC	.	TRBV5-1	TRBD1	TRBJ1-2
CASTRRGWLETQYF	TGTGCCAGCACCAGGCGGGGATGGTTAGAGACCCAGTACTTC	.	TRBV28	.	TRBJ2-5
CASRATISSYNEQFF	TGTGCCAGCAGGGCGACTATCAGCTCCTACAATGAGCAGTTCTTC	.	TRBV6-5	.	TRBJ2-1
CASSEGVAGGFSGANVLTF	TGTGCCAGCAGTGAAGGGGTAGCGGGAGGTTTCTCTGGGGCCAACGTCCTGACTTTC	.	TRBV6-1	TRBD2	TRBJ2-6
CASSSRDFGDYEQYF	TGTGCCAGCAGCTCCCGGGACTTCGGGGACTACGAGCAGTACTTC	.	TRBV7-9	.	TRBJ2-7
CASSPDRYEQYF	TGTGCCAGCAGTCCTGACAGATACGAGCAGTACTTC	.	TRBV6-5	.	TRBJ2-7
CASSYPPGVAQYF	TGTGCCAGCAGCTACCCCCCGGGGGTGGCCCAGTACTTC	.	TRBV7-2	.	TRBJ2-5
CASSESVGGQGTEQYF	TGTGCCAGCAGTGAATCTGTCGGCGGACAGGGGACCGAGCAGTACTTC	.	TRBV6-1	TRBD1	TRBJ2-7
CASSSQGVSTEAFF	TGCGCCAGCAGCTCACAGGGGGTGAGCACTGAAGCTTTCTTT	.	TRBV5-1	TRBD1	TRBJ1-1
CASSQDLTSTDTQYF	TGTGCCAGCAGCCAAGATCTGACTAGCACAGATACGCAGTATTTT	.	TRBV4-2	.	TRBJ2-3
CAWSPLQGNEQFF	TGTGCCTGGAGCCCGTTACAGGGGAATGAGCAGTTCTTC	.	TRBV30	TRBD1	TRBJ2-1
CASKRDRVSEAFF	TGTGCCAGCAAGCGAGACAGGGTCTCTGAAGCTTTCTTT	.	TRBV2	TRBD1	TRBJ1-1
CASSPTGRWTEAFF	TGTGCCAGCAGCCCCACAGGGAGATGGACTGAAGCTTTCTTT	.	TRBV5-4	.	TRBJ1-1
CASSVGGGTLNEQFF	TGTGCCAGCAGCGTCGGCGGGGGGACCCTCAATGAGCAGTTCTTC	few	TRBV9	TRBD2	TRBJ2-1
CASRPSGQGGEQYF	TGTGCCAGTAGACCCTCCGGACAGGGTGGCGAGCAGTACTTC	.	TRBV28	TRBD1	TRBJ2-7